Described below is a single T cell receptor beta chain sequence and its context. A multiplex PCR was run with 60 Vbeta primers and 13 Jbeta primers. Generated by immunoSEQ multiplex PCR, the TCRdb table keeps only in-frame clones and is missing some. Counted here are over 250,000 clones, about nine tenths occurring once; the ten biggest clones make up roughly 4%. The data derive from a study of cytomegalovirus exposure and HLA in healthy donors. The sample consisted of PBMCs. The TCR sequence derives from a man in his forties in good health and CMV-seropositive.

Here the CDR3 DNA reads TGTGCCAGCAGCCTCGGGACTACCCTCTACGAGCAGTACTTC. Protein sequence: CASSLGTTLYEQYF. V usage is TRBV7-9 and J usage is TRBJ2-7, with 7 nucleotides matching TRBD2. Germline V gene sequence: CDR1 SEHNR, CDR2 FQNEAQ (reference sequence). This CDR3 region has 14 residues. The V segment lost 5 bases and the J segment 3 bases; nucleotides outside the gene matches: 7.